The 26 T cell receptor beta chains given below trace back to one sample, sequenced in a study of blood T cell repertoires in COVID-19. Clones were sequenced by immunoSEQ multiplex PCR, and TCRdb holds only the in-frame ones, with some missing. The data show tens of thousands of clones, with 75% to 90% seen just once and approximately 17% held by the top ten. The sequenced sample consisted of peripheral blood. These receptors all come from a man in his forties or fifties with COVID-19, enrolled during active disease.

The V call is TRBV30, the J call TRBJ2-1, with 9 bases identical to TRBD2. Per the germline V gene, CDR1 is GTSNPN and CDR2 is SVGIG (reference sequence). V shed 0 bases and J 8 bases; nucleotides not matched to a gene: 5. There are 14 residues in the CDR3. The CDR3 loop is CAWSVAGGQYEQFF. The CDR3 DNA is TGTGCCTGGAGTGTGGCGGGGGGGCAGTATGAGCAGTTCTTC.

This chain's CDR3 is CASRTENYSNQPQHF. DNA for the CDR3: TGTGCCAGCCGGACAGAAAATTATAGCAATCAGCCCCAGCATTTT. The rearrangement joins TRBV28 to TRBJ1-5; a weak D match, TRBD1 (6 bases). The CDR3 consists of 15 residues. V lost 8 bases and J lost 0, with 14 bases in between. CDR1 is MDHEN and CDR2 is SYDVKM in the germline V gene.

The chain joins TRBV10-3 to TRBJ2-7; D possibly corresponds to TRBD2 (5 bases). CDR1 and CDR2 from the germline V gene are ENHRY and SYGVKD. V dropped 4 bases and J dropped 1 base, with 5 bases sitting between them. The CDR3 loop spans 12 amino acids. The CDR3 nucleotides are TGTGCCATCAGTGGCGGGTCCTACGAGCAGTACTTC. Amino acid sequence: CAISGGSYEQYF.

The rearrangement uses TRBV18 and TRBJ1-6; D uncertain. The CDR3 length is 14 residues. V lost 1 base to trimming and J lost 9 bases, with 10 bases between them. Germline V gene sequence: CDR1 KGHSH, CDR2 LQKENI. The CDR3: CASSPRQNGSPLHF. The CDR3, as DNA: TGTGCCAGCTCACCACGGCAGAATGGTTCACCCCTCCACTTT.

The CDR3 nucleotides are TGTGCCAGCAGCCAACTACTACAGGGGGATTTCGGTGAAGCTTTCTTT. It codes for CASSQLLQGDFGEAFF. This rearrangement joins TRBV4-2 to TRBJ1-1; TRBD1 matches at 8 bases. CDR3 length equals 16 residues. V shed 2 bases and J 7 bases; nucleotides not matched to a gene: 12. CDR1 is LGHNA and CDR2 is YNFKEQ in the germline V gene.

CDR3: CASSELRASAQYF. The CDR3 nucleotides read TGCGCCAGCAGTGAGTTACGAGCGTCGGCCCAGTACTTC. The V gene is TRBV10-1, the J gene TRBJ2-5, with D unresolved. Germline lookup yields CDR1 WNHNN and CDR2 SYGVQD (reference sequence). The CDR3 has 13 amino acids. The germline V and J ends were trimmed by 1 base and 9 bases, with 12 bases remaining between them.

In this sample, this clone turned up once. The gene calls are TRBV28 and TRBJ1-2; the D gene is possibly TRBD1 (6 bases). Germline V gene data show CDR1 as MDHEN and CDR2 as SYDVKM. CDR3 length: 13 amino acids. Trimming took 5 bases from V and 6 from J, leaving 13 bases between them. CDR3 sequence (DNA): TGTGCCAGCAGTGAACAGGGAAGGGATGGCTACACCTTC. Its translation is CASSEQGRDGYTF.

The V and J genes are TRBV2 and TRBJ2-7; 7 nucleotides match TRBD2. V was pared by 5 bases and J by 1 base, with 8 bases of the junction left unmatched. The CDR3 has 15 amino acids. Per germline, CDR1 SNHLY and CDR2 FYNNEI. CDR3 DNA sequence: TGTGCCAGCAGTCCCCCTAGCGGAGAGTCCTACGAGCAGTACTTC. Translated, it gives CASSPPSGESYEQYF.

For the CDR3, the DNA is TGTGCCAGCAGCTTAGTTCCTAGCGGGGGGGGAGATACGCAGTATTTT. The encoded protein is CASSLVPSGGGDTQYF. V gene TRBV7-6 combines with J gene TRBJ2-3, with TRBD2 matching over 12 bases. The V segment lost 1 base and the J segment 5 bases; nucleotides outside the gene matches: 4. The CDR3 has 16 amino acids. Germline-derived CDR1 and CDR2 are SGHVS and FNYEAQ.

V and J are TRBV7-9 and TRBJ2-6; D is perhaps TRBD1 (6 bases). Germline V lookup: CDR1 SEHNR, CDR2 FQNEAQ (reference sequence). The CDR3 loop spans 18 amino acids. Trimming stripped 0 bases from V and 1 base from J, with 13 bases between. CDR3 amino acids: CASSLANRAFSGANVLTF. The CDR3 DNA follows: TGTGCCAGCAGCTTAGCGAACAGGGCTTTTTCTGGGGCCAACGTCCTGACTTTC. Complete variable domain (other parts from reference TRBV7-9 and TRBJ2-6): DTGVSQNPRHKITKRGQNVTFRCDPISEHNRLYWYRQTLGQGPEFLTYFQNEAQLEKSRLLSDRFSAERPKGSFSTLEIQRTEQGDSAMYLCASSLANRAFSGANVLTFGAGSRLTVL.

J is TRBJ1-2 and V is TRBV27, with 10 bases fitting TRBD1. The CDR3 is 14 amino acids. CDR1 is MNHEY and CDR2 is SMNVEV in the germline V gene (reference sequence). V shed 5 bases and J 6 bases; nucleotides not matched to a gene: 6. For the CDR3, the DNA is TGTGCCAGCAGTACCCGGACAGGGGGGGATGGCTACACCTTC. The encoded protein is CASSTRTGGDGYTF.

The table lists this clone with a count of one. The CDR3 spells CASSLTDTEYEQYF. DNA of the CDR3: TGTGCCAGCAGTTTAACGGACACCGAATACGAGCAGTACTTC. The V call is TRBV28, the J call TRBJ2-7, with a tentative D call TRBD1 (5 bases). Germline assignment: CDR1 MDHEN and CDR2 SYDVKM. V was shortened by 2 bases and J by 4 bases, with 12 bases between the two germline ends. This CDR3 is 14 amino acids long.

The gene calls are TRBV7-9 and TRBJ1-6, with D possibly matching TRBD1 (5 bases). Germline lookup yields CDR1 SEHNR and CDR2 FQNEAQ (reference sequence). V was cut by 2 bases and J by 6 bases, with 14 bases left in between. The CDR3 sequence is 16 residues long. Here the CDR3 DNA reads TGTGCCAGCAGCTTATCTCTCTGGGACTCTAATTCACCCCTCCACTTT. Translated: CASSLSLWDSNSPLHF.

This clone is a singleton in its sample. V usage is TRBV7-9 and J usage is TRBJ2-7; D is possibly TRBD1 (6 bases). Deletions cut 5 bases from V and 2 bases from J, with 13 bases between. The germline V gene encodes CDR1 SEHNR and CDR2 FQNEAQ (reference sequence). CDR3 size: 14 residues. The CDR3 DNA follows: TGTGCCAGCAGCGGACAGACGGGTCCCTACGAGCAGTACTTC. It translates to CASSGQTGPYEQYF.

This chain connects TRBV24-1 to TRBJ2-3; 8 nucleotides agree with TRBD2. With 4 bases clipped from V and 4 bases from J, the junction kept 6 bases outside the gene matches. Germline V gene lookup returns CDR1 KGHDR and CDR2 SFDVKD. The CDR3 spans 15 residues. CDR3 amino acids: CATSEGGGISDTQYF. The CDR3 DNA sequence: TGTGCCACCAGTGAAGGCGGGGGGATATCAGATACGCAGTATTTT.

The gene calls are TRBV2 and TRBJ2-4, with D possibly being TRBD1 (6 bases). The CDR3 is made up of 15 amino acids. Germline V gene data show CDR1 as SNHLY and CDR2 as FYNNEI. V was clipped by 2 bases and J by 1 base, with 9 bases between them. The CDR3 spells CASSEYTGAKNIQYF. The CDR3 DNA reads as TGTGCCAGCAGTGAATATACAGGGGCCAAAAACATTCAGTACTTC.

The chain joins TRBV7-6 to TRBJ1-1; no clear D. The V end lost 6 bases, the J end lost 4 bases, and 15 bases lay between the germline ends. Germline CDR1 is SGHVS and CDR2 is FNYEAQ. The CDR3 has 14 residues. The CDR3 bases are TGTGCCAGCAGTAACCAAGAGCTAAGCACTGAAGCTTTCTTT. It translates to CASSNQELSTEAFF.

The CDR3 protein is CAISVGHMNTGELFF. The CDR3 DNA sequence: TGTGCCATCAGTGTGGGGCACATGAACACCGGGGAGCTGTTTTTT. The genes are TRBV10-3 and TRBJ2-2; D possibly corresponds to TRBD1 (5 bases). The CDR3 is 15 residues long. V lost 4 bases, J lost 1 base, and 10 bases lay in between. Germline V gene sequence: CDR1 ENHRY, CDR2 SYGVKD.

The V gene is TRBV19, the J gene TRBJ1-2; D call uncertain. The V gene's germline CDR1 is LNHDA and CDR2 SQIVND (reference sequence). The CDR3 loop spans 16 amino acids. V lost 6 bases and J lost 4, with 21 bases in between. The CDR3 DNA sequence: TGTGCCAGTAGCCTAACTCTAGCGCGGGGATCCTATGGCTACACCTTC. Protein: CASSLTLARGSYGYTF.

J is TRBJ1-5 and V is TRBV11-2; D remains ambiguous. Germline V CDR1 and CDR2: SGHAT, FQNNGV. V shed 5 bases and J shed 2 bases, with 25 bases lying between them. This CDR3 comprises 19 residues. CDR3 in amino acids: CASSTRDERYAIRNQPQHF. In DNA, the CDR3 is TGTGCCAGCAGCACCCGGGATGAGCGTTACGCAATCCGCAATCAGCCCCAGCATTTT. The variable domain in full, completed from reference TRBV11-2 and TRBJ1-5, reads EAGVAQSPRYKIIEKRQSVAFWCNPISGHATLYWYQQILGQGPKLLIQFQNNGVVDDSQLPKDRFSAERLKGVDSTLKIQPAKLEDSAVYLCASSTRDERYAIRNQPQHFGDGTRLSIL.

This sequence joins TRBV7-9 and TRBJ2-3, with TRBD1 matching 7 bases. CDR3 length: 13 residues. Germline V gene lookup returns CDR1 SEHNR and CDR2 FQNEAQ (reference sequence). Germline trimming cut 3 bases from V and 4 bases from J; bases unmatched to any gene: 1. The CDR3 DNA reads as TGTGCCAGCAGCTTCCAGGGGGCAGATACGCAGTATTTT. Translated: CASSFQGADTQYF.

The CDR3 DNA is TGTGCCAGCAGCTTGGGACACCTACAAATCTATGGCTACACCTTC. It yields the protein CASSLGHLQIYGYTF. The chain has TRBV9 and TRBJ1-2, with D possibly TRBD1 on 6 matching bases. The CDR3 length is 15 residues. Deletions cut 4 bases from V and 4 bases from J, with 17 bases between. The germline V gene encodes CDR1 SGDLS and CDR2 YYNGEE.

The CDR3 sequence is CASSLAGAGSETQYF. The CDR3 coding sequence is TGTGCCAGCAGTTTGGCAGGGGCCGGCTCAGAGACCCAGTACTTC. The V call is TRBV28, the J call TRBJ2-5; D perhaps matches TRBD1 (6 bases). Deletions cut 3 bases from V and 4 bases from J, with 15 bases between. From germline, CDR1 is MDHEN and CDR2 SYDVKM. CDR3 length equals 15 residues.

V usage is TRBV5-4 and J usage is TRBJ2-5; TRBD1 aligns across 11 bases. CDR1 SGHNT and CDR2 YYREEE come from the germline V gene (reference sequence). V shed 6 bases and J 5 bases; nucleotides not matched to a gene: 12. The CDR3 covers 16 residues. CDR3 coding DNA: TGTGCCAGCACTTCCGGGACAGGGGGGCGGAGTGAGACCCAGTACTTC. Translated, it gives CASTSGTGGRSETQYF.

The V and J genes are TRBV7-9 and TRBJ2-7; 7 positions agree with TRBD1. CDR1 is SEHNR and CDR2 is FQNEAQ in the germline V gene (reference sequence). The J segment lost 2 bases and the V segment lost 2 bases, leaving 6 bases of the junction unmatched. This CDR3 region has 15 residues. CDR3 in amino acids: CASSLSADRAYEQYF. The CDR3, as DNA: TGTGCCAGCAGCTTATCTGCTGACAGGGCCTACGAGCAGTACTTC.

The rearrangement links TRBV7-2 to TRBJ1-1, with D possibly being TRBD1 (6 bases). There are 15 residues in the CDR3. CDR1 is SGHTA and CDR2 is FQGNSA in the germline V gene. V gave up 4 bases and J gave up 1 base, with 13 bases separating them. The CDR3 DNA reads TGTGCCAGCAGCTCCTCCTGGGGGCGGAACACTGAAGCTTTCTTT. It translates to CASSSSWGRNTEAFF.